A single sample gave rise to the 27 T cell receptor beta chains below, sequenced in a study of T cells in Graves' hyperthyroidism and ophthalmopathy. Researchers took RNA transcripts and amplified the TCR beta CDR3 regions from them. The HTBI set primed first-round TCR CDR3 RT-PCR. TCRdb recomputed calls from the multiplex PCR reads with MiXCR, one row per CDR3 protein. The data show roughly 360,000 distinct CDR3 sequences, approximately 13% seen once. The specimen was blood. The receptors derive from a man aged 25-40 years with Graves' hyperthyroidism that later progressed to Graves' ophthalmopathy.

This clonotype was found a few times. This chain joins TRBV5-8 and TRBJ2-5, with 9 bases fitting TRBD1. V dropped 5 bases and J dropped 4; count of bases not matched to a gene: 3. Germline lookup yields CDR1 SGHTS and CDR2 YDEGEE. This CDR3 has 13 residues. CDR3 loop: CASSSTGGETQYF. CDR3 coding DNA: TGTGCCAGCAGTTCGACAGGGGGAGAGACCCAGTACTTC.

This clonotype was counted many times. The chain combines TRBV12-3 or TRBV12-4 with TRBJ1-4, with D maybe TRBD1 (5 bases). V dropped 3 bases and J dropped 3 bases, with 8 bases sitting between them. CDR3 length: 14 amino acids. The CDR3 protein is CASSFPGANEKLFF. CDR3 DNA: TGTGCCAGCAGTTTCCCGGGGGCTAATGAAAAACTGTTTTTT.

This clonotype was detected ten times or more. This chain uses TRBV12-3 or TRBV12-4 with TRBJ1-2, with TRBD1 as a possible D gene (5 bases). The CDR3 runs 13 residues. V was shortened by 4 bases and J by 2 bases, with 8 bases between the two germline ends. CDR3 bases: TGTGCCAGCAGTTGGGACGGAAACTATGGCTACACCTTC. As protein: CASSWDGNYGYTF.

This chain links TRBV7-8 with TRBJ1-5, with D maybe TRBD1 (6 bases). Germline V gene sequence: CDR1 SGHVS, CDR2 FQNEAQ. V was cut by 5 bases and J by 8 bases, with 16 bases left in between. This CDR3 has 14 amino acids. CDR3 sequence reads: CASSLGVGAEPQHF. The CDR3 nucleotides are TGTGCCAGCAGCCTGGGGGTGGGGGCTGAGCCCCAGCATTTT.

This clonotype was counted at least ten times. This CDR3 reads CASRRWGRATNEKLFF. The DNA of the CDR3 is TGTGCCAGCAGGAGGTGGGGCCGGGCAACTAATGAAAAACTGTTTTTT. The V gene is TRBV2, the J gene TRBJ1-4, with D possibly TRBD1 on 5 matching bases. The CDR3 contains 16 residues. Trimming removed 6 bases from V and 0 bases from J, with 14 bases in between. Germline assignment: CDR1 SNHLY and CDR2 FYNNEI.

The chain joins TRBV27 to TRBJ1-4, with a possible D match to TRBD1 (6 bases). The CDR3 is made up of 15 amino acids. The V and J ends lost 4 bases and 0 bases respectively, with 9 bases between them. The germline V gene encodes CDR1 MNHEY and CDR2 SMNVEV (reference sequence). The CDR3 DNA is TGTGCCAGCAGTTCTACAGGGCCAACTAATGAAAAACTGTTTTTT. Translated: CASSSTGPTNEKLFF.

The chain combines TRBV7-3 with TRBJ1-3; no reliable D call. Trimming took off 1 base at V and 4 bases at J, with 5 bases between the two ends. The CDR3 runs 13 residues. Germline V gene data show CDR1 as SGHTA and CDR2 as FQGTGA. The CDR3: CASSLNQGNTIYF. CDR3 DNA: TGTGCCAGCAGCTTAAATCAGGGAAACACCATATATTTT. Full variable domain (outside the CDR3, taken from reference TRBV7-3 and TRBJ1-3): GAGVSQTPSNKVTEKGKYVELRCDPISGHTALYWYRQSLGQGPEFLIYFQGTGAADDSGLPNDRFFAVRPEGSVSTLKIQRTERGDSAVYLCASSLNQGNTIYFGEGSWLTVV.

This clonotype occurred a few times. The J gene is TRBJ2-1, the V gene TRBV9; D is perhaps TRBD2 (6 bases). This CDR3 is 14 amino acids long. The V and J ends lost 0 bases and 3 bases respectively, with 7 bases between them. Looked up from germline, CDR1 is SGDLS and CDR2 is YYNGEE. CDR3 coding DNA: TGTGCCAGCAGCGTAGCGGGGGACTACAATGAGCAGTTCTTC. Its translation: CASSVAGDYNEQFF.

This clonotype was recorded many times. The chain employs TRBV30 and TRBJ2-7; D is unresolved. Germline V gene data show CDR1 as GTSNPN and CDR2 as SVGIG (reference sequence). V lost 3 bases, J lost 1 base, and 19 bases lay in between. CDR3 size: 16 residues. The CDR3 sequence is CAWRKPLGRQSYEQYF. The DNA for the CDR3 is TGTGCCTGGAGGAAACCTTTGGGCAGGCAGTCCTACGAGCAGTACTTC. Full variable domain (outside the CDR3, taken from reference TRBV30 and TRBJ2-7): SQTIHQWPATLVQPVGSPLSLECTVEGTSNPNLYWYRQAAGRGLQLLFYSVGIGQISSEVPQNLSASRPQDRQFILSSKKLLLSDSGFYLCAWRKPLGRQSYEQYFGPGTRLTVT.

At least ten counts were recorded for this clonotype. The chain combines TRBV15 with TRBJ2-3; D is perhaps TRBD1 (6 bases). Trimming stripped 3 bases from V and 2 bases from J, with 18 bases between. This CDR3 is built from 17 residues. Germline CDR1 LNHNV, CDR2 YYDKDF (reference sequence). The CDR3 DNA reads TGTGCCACCAGCAGTACCACAGGGTTCGGGACCACAGATACGCAGTATTTT. This codes for CATSSTTGFGTTDTQYF.

This clonotype has ten or more counts. DNA for the CDR3: TGTGCCAGCAGCTTAGGGAGACAGCAACAGTTCTTC. It encodes CASSLGRQQQFF. The chain employs TRBV11-3 and TRBJ2-1, with a weak D call TRBD1 (5 bases). The V end was cut by 1 base, the J end by 13 bases, with 11 bases between. The germline CDR1 and CDR2 sequences are SGHNT and YENEEA. CDR3 length: 12 residues.

In its sample, this clonotype was seen many times. The chain links TRBV6-4 to TRBJ2-3, with D perhaps TRBD2 (5 bases). In germline, CDR1 is MRHNA, CDR2 SNTAGT. Trimming pared 3 bases from V and 0 bases from J, leaving 7 bases between. This CDR3 has 14 amino acids. CDR3 sequence: CASSERTSTDTQYF. In DNA, the CDR3 is TGTGCCAGCAGTGAGAGGACTAGCACAGATACGCAGTATTTT.

This clonotype was detected many times. The chain is built from TRBV5-1 and TRBJ2-1; possible D gene TRBD2, 5 bases. The CDR3 covers 12 residues. Germline V gene lookup returns CDR1 SGHRS and CDR2 YFSETQ. The V end was cut by 7 bases, the J end by 5 bases, with 10 bases between. CDR3 region: CASAQEDNEQFF. The CDR3 DNA reads as TGCGCCAGCGCCCAGGAGGACAATGAGCAGTTCTTC.

Many counts were recorded for this clonotype. The chain couples TRBV5-8 to TRBJ2-5; D is uncertain. Trimming took 0 bases from V and 0 from J, leaving 18 bases between them. The CDR3 runs to 18 residues. Germline V gene sequence: CDR1 SGHTS, CDR2 YDEGEE. CDR3 residues: CASSLGQSQIRYQETQYF. CDR3 nucleotides: TGTGCCAGCAGCTTGGGGCAGAGTCAAATCCGGTACCAAGAGACCCAGTACTTC.

This clonotype was observed at least ten times. The chain recombines TRBV18 with TRBJ2-3, with D perhaps TRBD1 (6 bases). This CDR3 has 15 amino acids. With 3 bases removed from V and 3 bases from J, the gap between germline ends came to 13 bases. Per germline, CDR1 KGHSH and CDR2 LQKENI. This chain's CDR3 is CASSPYREMTDTQYF. The CDR3 nucleotides are TGTGCCAGCTCACCTTACAGGGAAATGACAGATACGCAGTATTTT.

This clonotype was observed a few times. The CDR3 spells CASSEVPGGGRSYNEQFF. CDR3 sequence (DNA): TGTGCCAGCAGTGAAGTGCCAGGGGGCGGACGGTCCTACAATGAGCAGTTCTTC. The rearrangement uses TRBV25-1 and TRBJ2-1; TRBD1 matches at 8 bases. Germline CDR1 reads MGHDK; CDR2 reads SYGVNS. Trimming at V came to 2 bases and at J to 1 base, leaving 10 bases not matched to a gene. The CDR3 extends over 18 amino acids.

This clonotype has a count of ten or more. The chain has TRBV30 and TRBJ1-2; D remains unclear. The germline V gene encodes CDR1 GTSNPN and CDR2 SVGIG (reference sequence). The CDR3 covers 12 residues. V was clipped by 4 bases and J by 2 bases, with 8 bases between them. The CDR3 DNA reads TGTGCCTGGACTAACGGGAACTATGGCTACACCTTC. Protein sequence: CAWTNGNYGYTF.

The chain couples TRBV7-3 to TRBJ1-6, with a possible D match to TRBD1 (6 bases). Germline CDR1 and CDR2: SGHTA and FQGTGA. With 6 bases removed from V and 14 bases from J, the gap between germline ends came to 17 bases. The CDR3 loop spans 13 amino acids. CDR3 nucleotides: TGTGCCAGCAGGCATGCAGGGGATTTGGCCCTCCACTTT. This gives the protein CASRHAGDLALHF.

The chain employs TRBV7-2 and TRBJ2-5, with TRBD1 identical over 7 bases. The CDR3 has 15 residues. The V gene's germline CDR1 is SGHTA and CDR2 FQGNSA. V trimming: 6 bases; J trimming: 7 bases; junction bases outside the gene matches: 14. Written as DNA, the CDR3 is TGTGCCAGCAGTTTATCCGGGACAGCCCCTGGGACCCAGTACTTC. Protein: CASSLSGTAPGTQYF.

J is TRBJ2-3 and V is TRBV7-8; D unresolved. There are 13 residues in the CDR3. V gave up 1 base and J gave up 4 bases, with 6 bases separating them. Germline loops: CDR1 SGHVS, CDR2 FQNEAQ. For the CDR3, the DNA is TGTGCCAGCAGCTTAGAGGATCCAGATACGCAGTATTTT. Encoded protein: CASSLEDPDTQYF.

This clonotype has a count of ten or more. This rearrangement joins TRBV12-3 or TRBV12-4 to TRBJ1-1; D unresolved. V lost 1 base and J lost 3, with 6 bases in between. This CDR3 region has 13 residues. The chain's CDR3 is CASSLGVDTEAFF. CDR3 coding DNA: TGTGCCAGCAGTTTAGGGGTGGACACTGAAGCTTTCTTT.

This clonotype has ten or more counts. CDR3 in amino acids: CASTQTGLNTEAFF. CDR3 coding DNA: TGTGCCAGTACCCAGACAGGGTTGAACACTGAAGCTTTCTTT. The genes are TRBV19 and TRBJ1-1, with 7 bases that match TRBD1. The CDR3 runs 14 residues. V lost 7 bases to trimming and J lost 0 bases; unmatched junction nucleotides: 5. CDR1 LNHDA and CDR2 SQIVND come from the germline V gene (reference sequence).

This clonotype was picked up many times. V usage is TRBV13 and J usage is TRBJ1-1; a weak D match, TRBD1 (5 bases). The V gene lost 5 bases and the J gene lost 2 bases, with 12 bases spanning the gap. This CDR3 is built from 14 residues. CDR1 and CDR2 from the germline V gene are PRHDT and FYEKMQ (reference sequence). DNA of the CDR3: TGTGCCAGCAGCACCTCCGGGGCTAACACTGAAGCTTTCTTT. This sequence encodes CASSTSGANTEAFF.

The V and J genes are TRBV4-1 and TRBJ2-7, with 8 bases lining up with TRBD2. V lost 0 bases, J lost 0 bases, and 10 bases stayed unmatched. This CDR3 is built from 18 residues. Germline CDR1 is MGHRA and CDR2 is YSYEKL. The CDR3 reads CASSQDPSGAGGSYEQYF. The DNA for the CDR3 is TGCGCCAGCAGCCAAGATCCCTCTGGGGCGGGGGGCTCCTACGAGCAGTACTTC.

There are many counts of this clonotype. This sequence joins TRBV12-3 or TRBV12-4 and TRBJ1-2; 12 positions agree with TRBD1. The CDR3 is 17 amino acids. With V trimmed by 6 bases and J by 7 bases, 15 bases remained unmatched. CDR3 residues: CASRTTTGTGGRSGYTF. Written as DNA, the CDR3 is TGTGCCAGCAGAACGACTACCGGGACAGGGGGCAGAAGTGGCTACACCTTC.

This clonotype was picked up a small number of times. V and J are TRBV7-3 and TRBJ1-1, with D unresolved. Between the trimmed V and J ends, which lost 5 bases and 1 base, there was a span of 11 bases. The CDR3 runs 14 residues. Germline V lookup: CDR1 SGHTA, CDR2 FQGTGA. In DNA, the CDR3 is TGTGCCAGCAGCCCGACCCCGGGGAACACTGAAGCTTTCTTT. Protein product: CASSPTPGNTEAFF.

This clonotype has a single count. The V call is TRBV7-2, the J call TRBJ2-1; 9 bases align to TRBD2. Germline CDR1 SGHTA, CDR2 FQGNSA. The CDR3 runs 14 residues. The ends lost 2 bases at V and 7 bases at J; junction bases unmatched: 3. The CDR3 nucleotides read TGTGCCAGCAGCTTACTTACTAGCGGGAATGAGCAGTTCTTC. Its protein is CASSLLTSGNEQFF.